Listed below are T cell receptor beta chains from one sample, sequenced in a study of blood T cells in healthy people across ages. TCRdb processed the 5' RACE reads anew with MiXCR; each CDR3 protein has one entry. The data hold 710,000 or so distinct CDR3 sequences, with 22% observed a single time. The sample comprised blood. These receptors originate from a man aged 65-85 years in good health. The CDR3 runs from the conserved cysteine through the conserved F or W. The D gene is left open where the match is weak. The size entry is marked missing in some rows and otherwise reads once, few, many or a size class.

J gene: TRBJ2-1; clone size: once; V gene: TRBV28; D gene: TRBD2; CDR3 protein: CASIHASGGYNEQFF; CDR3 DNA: TGTGCCAGCATCCACGCCAGCGGGGGCTACAATGAGCAGTTCTTC
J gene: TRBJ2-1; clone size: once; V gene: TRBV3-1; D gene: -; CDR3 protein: CASSPRRNEQFF; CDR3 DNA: TGTGCCAGCAGCCCCCGCAGGAATGAGCAGTTCTTC
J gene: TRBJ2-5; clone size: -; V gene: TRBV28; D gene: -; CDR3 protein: CASTPQGLKPYF; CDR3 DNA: TGTGCCAGCACCCCTCAGGGGTTAAAGCCTTACTTC
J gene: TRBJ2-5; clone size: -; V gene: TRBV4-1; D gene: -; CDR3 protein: CASSQDPTRQAMEETQYF; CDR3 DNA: TGCGCCAGCAGCCAAGATCCAACGCGGCAGGCAATGGAGGAGACCCAGTACTTC
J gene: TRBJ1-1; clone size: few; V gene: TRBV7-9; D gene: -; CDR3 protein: CASSPSWPRSTEAFF; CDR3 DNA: TGTGCCAGCAGCCCGAGCTGGCCCAGAAGCACTGAAGCTTTCTTT
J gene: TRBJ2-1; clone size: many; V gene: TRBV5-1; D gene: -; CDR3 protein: CASSLGDGYNEQFF; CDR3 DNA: TGCGCCAGCAGCTTGGGCGACGGTTACAATGAGCAGTTCTTC
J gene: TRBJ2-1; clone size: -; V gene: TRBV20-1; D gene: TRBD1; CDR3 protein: CSASEGDRGNNEQFF; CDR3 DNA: TGCAGTGCTAGTGAGGGGGACAGGGGGAACAATGAGCAGTTCTTC
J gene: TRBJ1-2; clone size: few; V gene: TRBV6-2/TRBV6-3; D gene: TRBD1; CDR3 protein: CASSHRDRTYTF; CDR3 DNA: TGTGCCAGCAGTCACCGGGACAGGACCTACACCTTC
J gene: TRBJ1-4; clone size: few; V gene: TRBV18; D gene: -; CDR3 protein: CAGSPSGTNEKLFF; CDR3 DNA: TGTGCCGGCTCACCTTCCGGGACTAATGAAAAACTGTTTTTT
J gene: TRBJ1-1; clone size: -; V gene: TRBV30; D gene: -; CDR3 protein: CAWSVLRGATEAFF; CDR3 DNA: TGTGCCTGGAGTGTCTTGAGGGGTGCGACTGAAGCTTTCTTT
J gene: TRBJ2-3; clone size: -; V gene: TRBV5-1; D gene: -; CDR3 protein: CASSLPGHADTQYF; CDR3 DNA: TGCGCCAGCAGCTTACCGGGTCACGCAGATACGCAGTATTTT
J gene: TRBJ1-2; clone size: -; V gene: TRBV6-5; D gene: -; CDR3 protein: CASRLTRGYGYTF; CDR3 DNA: TGTGCCAGCAGGCTGACCCGGGGCTATGGCTACACCTTC
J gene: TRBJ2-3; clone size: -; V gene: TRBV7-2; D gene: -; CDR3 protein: CASSPHRELTDTQYF; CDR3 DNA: TGTGCCAGCAGCCCGCATCGGGAGCTCACAGATACGCAGTATTTT
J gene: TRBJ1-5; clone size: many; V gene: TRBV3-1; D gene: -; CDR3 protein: CASSRRGQRQPQHF; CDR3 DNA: TGTGCCAGCAGCCGCCGGGGCCAACGACAGCCCCAGCATTTT
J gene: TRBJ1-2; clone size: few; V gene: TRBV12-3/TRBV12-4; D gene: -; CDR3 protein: CASSKGTEANYGYTF; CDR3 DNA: TGTGCCAGCAGCAAAGGGACGGAAGCTAACTATGGCTACACCTTC
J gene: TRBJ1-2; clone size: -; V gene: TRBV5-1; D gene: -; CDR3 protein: CASSFIGGGYTF; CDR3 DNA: TGCGCCAGCAGCTTCATCGGGGGAGGCTACACCTTC
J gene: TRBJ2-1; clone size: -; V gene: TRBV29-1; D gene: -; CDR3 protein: CSVEDLVGEAYNEQFF; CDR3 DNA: TGCAGCGTTGAAGATCTTGTGGGAGAGGCCTACAATGAGCAGTTCTTC
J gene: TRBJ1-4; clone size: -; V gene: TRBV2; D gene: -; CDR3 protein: CASSKDRFATNEKLFF; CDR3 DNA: TGTGCCAGCAGTAAGGACCGCTTTGCAACTAATGAAAAACTGTTTTTT
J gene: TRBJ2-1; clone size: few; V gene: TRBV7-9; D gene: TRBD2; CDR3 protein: CASSLGLGLEIFF; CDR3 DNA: TGTGCCAGCAGCTTAGGTCTGGGACTAGAGATATTCTTC
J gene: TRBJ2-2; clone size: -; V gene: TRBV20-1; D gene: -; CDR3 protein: CSAIPSRGAVTGELFF; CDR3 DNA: TGCAGTGCGATCCCTTCTAGGGGGGCGGTCACCGGGGAGCTGTTTTTT
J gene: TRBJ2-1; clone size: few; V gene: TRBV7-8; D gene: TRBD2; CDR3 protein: CASSLTGTRDNEQFF; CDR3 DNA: TGTGCCAGCAGCCTAACCGGGACTAGGGACAATGAGCAGTTCTTC
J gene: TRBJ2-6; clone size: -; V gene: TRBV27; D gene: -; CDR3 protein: CASHSGAYPLLGANVLTF; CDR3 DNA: TGTGCCAGCCACTCAGGGGCCTACCCCCTCTTGGGGGCCAACGTCCTGACTTTC
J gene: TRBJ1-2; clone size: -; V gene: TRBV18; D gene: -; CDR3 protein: CASSPGDGNYGYTF; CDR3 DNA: TGTGCCAGCTCACCAGGGGACGGTAACTATGGCTACACCTTC
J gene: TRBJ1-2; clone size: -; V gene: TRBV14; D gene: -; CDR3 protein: CASSQVHSGYTF; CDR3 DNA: TGTGCCAGCAGCCAAGTTCATTCCGGCTACACCTTC
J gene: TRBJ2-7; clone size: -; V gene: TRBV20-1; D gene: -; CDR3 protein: CSVEGWTYEQYF; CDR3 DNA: TGCAGTGTGGAGGGCTGGACCTACGAGCAGTACTTC
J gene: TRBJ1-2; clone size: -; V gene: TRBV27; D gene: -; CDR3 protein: CASRTGSLYGYTF; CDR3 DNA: TGTGCCAGCAGAACAGGGAGTCTCTATGGCTACACCTTC
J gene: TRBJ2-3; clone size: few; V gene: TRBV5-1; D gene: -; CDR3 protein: CASSSNRGSTDTQYF; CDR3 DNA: TGCGCCAGCAGCTCGAATAGAGGTAGCACAGATACGCAGTATTTT
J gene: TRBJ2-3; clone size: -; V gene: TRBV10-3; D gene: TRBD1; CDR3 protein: CAISGFLGGRTGRESDTQYF; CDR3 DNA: TGTGCCATCAGTGGCTTCTTGGGGGGAAGGACAGGGAGAGAATCAGATACGCAGTATTTT
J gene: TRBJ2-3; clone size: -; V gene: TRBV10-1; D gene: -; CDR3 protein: CASRNPVTDTQYF; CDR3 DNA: TGCGCCAGCAGGAATCCGGTGACAGATACGCAGTATTTT
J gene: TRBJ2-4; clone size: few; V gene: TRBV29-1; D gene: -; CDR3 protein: CSVGLQGSIQYF; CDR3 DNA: TGCAGCGTTGGCTTACAGGGCAGCATTCAGTACTTC
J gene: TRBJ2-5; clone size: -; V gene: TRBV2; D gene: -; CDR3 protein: CASSRDGSWAQYF; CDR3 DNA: TGTGCCAGCAGTAGGGACGGCTCTTGGGCCCAGTACTTC
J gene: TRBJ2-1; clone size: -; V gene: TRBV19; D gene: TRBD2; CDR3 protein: CASSPGSGSHNEQFF; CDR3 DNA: TGTGCCAGTAGTCCAGGCAGCGGGAGTCACAATGAGCAGTTCTTC
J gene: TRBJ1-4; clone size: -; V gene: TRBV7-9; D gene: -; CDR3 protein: CASSLITLEKLFF; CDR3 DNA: TGTGCCAGCAGCTTAATCACACTTGAAAAACTGTTTTTT
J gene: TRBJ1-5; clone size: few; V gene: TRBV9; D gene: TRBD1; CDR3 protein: CASSVGDRVNQPQHF; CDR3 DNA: TGTGCCAGCAGCGTAGGGGACAGGGTCAATCAGCCCCAGCATTTT
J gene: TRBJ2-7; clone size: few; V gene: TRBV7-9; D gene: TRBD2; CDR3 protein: CASSLPIAGTYEQYF; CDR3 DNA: TGTGCCAGCAGCTTACCCATAGCGGGGACCTACGAGCAGTACTTC
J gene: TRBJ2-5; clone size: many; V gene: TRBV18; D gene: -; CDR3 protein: CASSRQVSFQETQYF; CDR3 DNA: TGTGCCAGCTCACGCCAAGTGTCGTTCCAAGAGACCCAGTACTTC
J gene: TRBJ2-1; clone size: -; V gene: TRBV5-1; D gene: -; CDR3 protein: CASSFLQGNTNEQFF; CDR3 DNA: TGCGCCAGCAGCTTTTTGCAGGGCAATACCAATGAGCAGTTCTTC
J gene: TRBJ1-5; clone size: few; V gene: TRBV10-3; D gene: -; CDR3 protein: CAISELGASNQPQHF; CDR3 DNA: TGTGCCATCAGTGAGTTGGGGGCTAGCAATCAGCCCCAGCATTTT
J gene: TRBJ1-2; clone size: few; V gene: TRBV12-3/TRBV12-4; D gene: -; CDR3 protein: CASSWPNNYGYTF; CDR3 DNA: TGTGCCAGCAGTTGGCCTAATAACTATGGCTACACCTTC
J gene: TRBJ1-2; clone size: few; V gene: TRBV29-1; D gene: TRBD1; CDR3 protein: CSSKDAGGGYGYTF; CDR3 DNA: TGCAGCTCAAAAGATGCAGGGGGTGGCTATGGCTACACCTTC
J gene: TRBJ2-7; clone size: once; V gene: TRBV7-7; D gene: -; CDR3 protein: CASSLHSDSPFYEQYF; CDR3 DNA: TGTGCCAGCAGCTTACATTCCGACAGCCCCTTCTACGAGCAGTACTTC
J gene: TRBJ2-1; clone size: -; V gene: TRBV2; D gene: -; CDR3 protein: CASSEVSQRTYNEQFF; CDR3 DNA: TGTGCCAGCAGTGAAGTTAGCCAGAGAACCTACAATGAGCAGTTCTTC
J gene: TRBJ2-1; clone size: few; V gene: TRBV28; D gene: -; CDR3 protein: CASSTLAPYNEQFF; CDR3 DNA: TGTGCCAGCAGTACTCTAGCGCCCTACAATGAGCAGTTCTTC
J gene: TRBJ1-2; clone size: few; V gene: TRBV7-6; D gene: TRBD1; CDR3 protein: CASSLTGEVSGGYTF; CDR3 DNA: TGTGCCAGCAGCCTGACAGGGGAGGTATCTGGTGGCTACACCTTC
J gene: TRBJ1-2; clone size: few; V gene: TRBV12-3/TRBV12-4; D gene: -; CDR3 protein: CASQDNRGYGYTF; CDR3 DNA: TGTGCCAGCCAAGATAATAGGGGTTATGGCTACACCTTC
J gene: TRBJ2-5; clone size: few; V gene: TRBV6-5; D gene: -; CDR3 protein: CASSYAGLSLEETQYF; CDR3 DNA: TGTGCCAGCAGTTACGCGGGGTTGAGCTTAGAAGAGACCCAGTACTTC
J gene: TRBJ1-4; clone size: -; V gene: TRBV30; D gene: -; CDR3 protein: CAWSPRGGGEKLFF; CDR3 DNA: TGTGCCTGGAGTCCGAGAGGCGGAGGGGAAAAACTGTTTTTT
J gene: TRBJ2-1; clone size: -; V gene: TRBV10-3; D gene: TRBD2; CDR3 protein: CAISEIAGTTGGRSFF; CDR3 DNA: TGTGCCATCAGTGAGATTGCGGGGACTACTGGGGGACGCTCGTTCTTC